This T cell receptor (beta chain) was retrieved from a study of T cell clones after liver transplantation. Study context: Blood was drawn pre-transplant, before withdrawal, and after full or failed withdrawal.

Trimming took 3 bases from V and 0 from J, leaving 9 bases between them. The CDR3 contains 14 residues. Germline V gene data show CDR1 as MGHRA and CDR2 as YSYEKL. Of note for this clone: Its antigen is not known.

Study-level findings and limits: Post-transplant time points were not standardized, so conclusions are preliminary.

This table comes from immunoSEQ multiplex PCR, and its TCRdb copy is limited to in-frame clones, with some not included. This table holds nearly 55,000 clones, 65% to 85% found once. The sample in question was CD4+ T cells from blood, obtained before liver transplant. This receptor was taken from a human donor who received a liver transplant. This chain links TRBV4-1 with TRBJ2-7, with D unclear. The CDR3 sequence is CASSHGRFSYEQYF. CDR3 nucleotides: TGCGCCAGCAGCCACGGCCGGTTCTCCTACGAGCAGTACTTC.